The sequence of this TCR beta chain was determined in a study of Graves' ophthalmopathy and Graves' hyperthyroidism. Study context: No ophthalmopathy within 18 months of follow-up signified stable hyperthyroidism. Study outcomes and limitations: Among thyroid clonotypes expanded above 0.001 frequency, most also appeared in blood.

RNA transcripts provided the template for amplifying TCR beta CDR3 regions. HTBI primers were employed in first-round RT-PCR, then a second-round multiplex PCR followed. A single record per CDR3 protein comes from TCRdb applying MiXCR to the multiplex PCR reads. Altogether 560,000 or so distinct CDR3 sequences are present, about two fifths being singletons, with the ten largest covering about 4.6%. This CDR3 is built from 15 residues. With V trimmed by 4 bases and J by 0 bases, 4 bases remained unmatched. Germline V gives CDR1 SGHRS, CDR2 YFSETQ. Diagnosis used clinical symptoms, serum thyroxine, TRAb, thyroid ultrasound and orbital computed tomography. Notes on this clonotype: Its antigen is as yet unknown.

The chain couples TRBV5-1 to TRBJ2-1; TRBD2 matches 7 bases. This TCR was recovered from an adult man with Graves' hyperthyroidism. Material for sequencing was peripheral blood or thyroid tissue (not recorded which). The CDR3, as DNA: TGCGCCAGCAGCCAAGCGGGGTCCTCCTACAATGAGCAGTTCTTC. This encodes CASSQAGSSYNEQFF.